A single sample is the source of the 30 T cell receptor beta chains below, sequenced in a study of cytomegalovirus exposure and HLA in healthy donors. The primer mix had 60 Vbeta and 13 Jbeta primers. TCRdb keeps only in-frame clones here, not all; method: immunoSEQ multiplex PCR. The table has roughly 190,000 clones, 81% seen once. Sequenced material: PBMCs. All receptors derive from a man between 18 and 35 years old in good health and CMV-seronegative.

The V gene is TRBV6-6, the J gene TRBJ2-5; 8 bases match TRBD1. Per the germline V gene, CDR1 is MNHNY and CDR2 is SVGAGI (reference sequence). This CDR3 region has 16 residues. Trimming removed 2 bases from V and 3 bases from J; junction bases left unmatched: 8. The CDR3 reads CASSYKRTGKEETQYF. CDR3 DNA: TGTGCCAGCAGTTACAAAAGGACAGGGAAAGAAGAGACCCAGTACTTC.

V gene TRBV27 combines with J gene TRBJ1-6; 7 bases line up with TRBD1. The CDR3 spans 15 residues. The V segment lost 7 bases and the J segment 7 bases; nucleotides outside the gene matches: 10. Germline-derived CDR1 and CDR2 are MNHEY and SMNVEV (reference sequence). The CDR3 protein is CASKERDRSNSPLHF. The CDR3 DNA sequence: TGTGCCAGCAAGGAAAGGGACAGATCAAATTCACCCCTCCACTTT.

CDR3 protein: CASSFGTSGTYEQYF. Here the CDR3 DNA reads TGTGCCAGCAGTTTCGGGACTAGCGGTACCTACGAGCAGTACTTC. The chain employs TRBV27 and TRBJ2-7; 11 nucleotides agree with TRBD2. CDR1 is MNHEY and CDR2 is SMNVEV in the germline V gene (reference sequence). This CDR3 comprises 15 residues. Trimming removed 3 bases from V and 2 bases from J; junction bases left unmatched: 3.

The gene calls are TRBV7-8 and TRBJ2-1; maybe TRBD2 (5 bases). CDR1 and CDR2 (germline): SGHVS, FQNEAQ. The CDR3 has 15 residues. Trimming cost V 5 bases and J 3 bases, with 14 bases left between them. The CDR3 is CASSAGPRGYNEQFF. CDR3 sequence (DNA): TGTGCCAGCAGCGCCGGACCCCGGGGCTACAATGAGCAGTTCTTC.

The table lists this clone with a few counts. The chain links TRBV2 to TRBJ1-5; TRBD1 matches at 10 bases. Per germline, CDR1 SNHLY and CDR2 FYNNEI. This CDR3 is 15 amino acids long. Trimming removed 6 bases from V and 4 bases from J; junction bases left unmatched: 6. CDR3 sequence reads: CASRRPGQGNQPQHF. The DNA for the CDR3 is TGTGCCAGCAGGCGCCCGGGACAGGGGAATCAGCCCCAGCATTTT.

As regards this clone: One end of the junction is discordant with germline, which a read error may explain. The chain links TRBV9 to TRBJ2-3; D might be TRBD2 (6 bases). The CDR3 runs 13 residues. Per germline, CDR1 SGDLS and CDR2 YYNGEE. CDR3 amino acids: CASSVVGGELLSF. Here the CDR3 DNA reads TGTGCCAGCAGCGTAGTGGGGGGAGAACTCCTCAGTTTT.

J is TRBJ2-7 and V is TRBV29-1; no definite D call. The germline V and J ends were trimmed by 4 bases and 3 bases, with 10 bases remaining between them. This CDR3 comprises 12 residues. CDR1 SQVTM and CDR2 ANQGSEA come from the germline V gene. The CDR3 sequence: CSVGAAFYEQYF. The CDR3, as DNA: TGCAGCGTTGGCGCGGCTTTCTACGAGCAGTACTTC.

V usage is TRBV7-8 and J usage is TRBJ2-1; possibly TRBD2 for D (5 bases). The germline gives CDR1 SGHVS, CDR2 FQNEAQ. Trimming took 2 bases from V and 0 from J, leaving 20 bases between them. The length of the CDR3 is 19 residues. CDR3 coding DNA: TGTGCCAGCAGCTTACGTCGACAAGCGGACCTGAGCTCCTACAATGAGCAGTTCTTC. Its translation: CASSLRRQADLSSYNEQFF.

The chain uses TRBV4-3 and TRBJ1-1; D might be TRBD1 (6 bases). Trimming took 4 bases from V and 3 from J, leaving 24 bases between them. There are 18 residues in the CDR3. CDR1 is LGHNA and CDR2 is YSLEER in the germline V gene. As DNA, the CDR3 is TGCGCCAGCAGCCCGCGTCGAGTAGAAAGGGGGAGGGACACTGAAGCTTTCTTT. The encoded protein is CASSPRRVERGRDTEAFF.

This chain connects TRBV9 to TRBJ2-7; TRBD2 matches at 13 bases. This CDR3 spans 16 amino acids. After removal of 3 bases from V and 0 bases from J, the junction contained 3 bases not matched to a gene. Germline V CDR1 and CDR2: SGDLS, YYNGEE. The CDR3 is CASSGLAGGPSYEQYF. The DNA for the CDR3 is TGTGCCAGCAGCGGACTAGCGGGAGGCCCCTCCTACGAGCAGTACTTC. Filled out from reference TRBV9 and TRBJ2-7, the complete variable domain reads DSGVTQTPKHLITATGQRVTLRCSPRSGDLSVYWYQQSLDQGLQFLIQYYNGEERAKGNILERFSAQQFPDLHSELNLSSLELGDSALYFCASSGLAGGPSYEQYFGPGTRLTVT.

The chain is built from TRBV29-1 and TRBJ1-1; D perhaps matches TRBD1 (6 bases). V lost 0 bases, J lost 6 bases, and 17 bases lay in between. The CDR3 spans 15 residues. Germline CDR1 is SQVTM and CDR2 is ANQGSEA. CDR3 sequence: CSVEDQAGVFAEAFF. The CDR3 DNA reads TGCAGCGTTGAAGATCAGGCAGGGGTGTTCGCTGAAGCTTTCTTT.

This clone was detected once. This rearrangement joins TRBV12-5 to TRBJ1-5, with TRBD1 identical over 7 bases. Germline loops: CDR1 LGHNT, CDR2 FRNRAP. The CDR3 sequence is 17 residues long. Trimming cost V 1 base and J 0 bases; bases outside gene matches: 6. CDR3: CASGLGRDSHSNQPQHF. The CDR3 DNA sequence: TGTGCTAGTGGTTTGGGGAGGGACAGTCATAGCAATCAGCCCCAGCATTTT.

The chain links TRBV9 to TRBJ2-7, with 7 bases aligning to TRBD2. Trimming cost V 4 bases and J 5 bases; bases outside gene matches: 12. Germline CDR1 reads SGDLS; CDR2 reads YYNGEE. There are 15 residues in the CDR3. CDR3 sequence (DNA): TGTGCCAGCAGCCCCATGAGGCGGGAGTTTCACGAGCAGTACTTC. This encodes CASSPMRREFHEQYF. The full variable domain, rest sourced from reference TRBV9 and TRBJ2-7, is DSGVTQTPKHLITATGQRVTLRCSPRSGDLSVYWYQQSLDQGLQFLIQYYNGEERAKGNILERFSAQQFPDLHSELNLSSLELGDSALYFCASSPMRREFHEQYFGPGTRLTVT.

The CDR3 nucleotides read TGTGCCAGCAGCCAAGATACTAGCGGAGCTAGCACAGATACGCAGTATTTT. It codes for CASSQDTSGASTDTQYF. This chain uses TRBV14 with TRBJ2-3; the match to TRBD2 covers 8 bases. Unmatched junction bases numbered 5, after V lost 0 bases and J lost 0 bases. The length of the CDR3 is 17 residues. The germline V gene has CDR1 SGHDN and CDR2 FVKESK.

The chain uses TRBV2 and TRBJ2-1; TRBD2 is a possible D gene (6 bases). CDR3 length equals 13 residues. The germline CDR1 and CDR2 sequences are SNHLY and FYNNEI. Trimming pared 6 bases from V and 12 bases from J, leaving 18 bases between. DNA of the CDR3: TGTGCCAGCAGGGCCGGAGGGTCAGCTGGGCAGTTCTTC. Its translation is CASRAGGSAGQFF.

This chain uses TRBV5-6 with TRBJ1-2, with a possible D match to TRBD1 (5 bases). In germline, CDR1 is SGHDT, CDR2 YYEEEE. V gave up 4 bases and J gave up 4 bases, with 14 bases separating them. The CDR3 totals 14 residues. The CDR3 DNA reads TGTGCCAGCAGCCCCAGACAGAGACTCTATGGCTACACCTTC. This gives the protein CASSPRQRLYGYTF. Complete variable domain (other parts from reference TRBV5-6 and TRBJ1-2): DAGVTQSPTHLIKTRGQQVTLRCSPKSGHDTVSWYQQALGQGPQFIFQYYEEEERQRGNFPDRFSGHQFPNYSSELNVNALLLGDSALYLCASSPRQRLYGYTFGSGTRLTVV.

This sequence joins TRBV9 and TRBJ2-1; tentative D call: TRBD2 (5 bases). From germline, CDR1 is SGDLS and CDR2 YYNGEE. The CDR3 spans 19 residues. V lost 0 bases, J lost 3 bases, and 22 bases lay in between. CDR3 DNA: TGTGCCAGCAGCGTAGGAATAGGGAGAGGGAGAACCGGCTACAATGAGCAGTTCTTC. It specifies CASSVGIGRGRTGYNEQFF. Full variable domain (remainder filled in from reference TRBV9 and TRBJ2-1): DSGVTQTPKHLITATGQRVTLRCSPRSGDLSVYWYQQSLDQGLQFLIQYYNGEERAKGNILERFSAQQFPDLHSELNLSSLELGDSALYFCASSVGIGRGRTGYNEQFFGPGTRLTVL.

The rearrangement joins TRBV7-9 to TRBJ1-2; TRBD1 matches at 7 bases. The V gene end was trimmed by 3 bases and the J gene end by 12 bases; junction bases not matched to a gene: 16. The CDR3 has 15 residues. CDR1 and CDR2 from the germline V gene are SEHNR and FQNEAQ (reference sequence). The CDR3 sequence is CASSFPVMRGPAHTF. CDR3 coding DNA: TGTGCCAGCAGCTTCCCAGTTATGAGGGGGCCTGCCCACACCTTC.

The chain joins TRBV7-8 to TRBJ2-3, with TRBD1 matching 11 bases. The V segment lost 8 bases and the J segment 6 bases; nucleotides outside the gene matches: 13. Germline V gene sequence: CDR1 SGHVS, CDR2 FQNEAQ. The CDR3 runs 16 residues. The CDR3 sequence: CASRGVGQGALDTQYF. Written as DNA, the CDR3 is TGTGCCAGCCGGGGGGTAGGACAGGGGGCTTTGGATACGCAGTATTTT. Supplemented by reference TRBV7-8 and TRBJ2-3, the full variable domain reads GAGVSQSPRYKVAKRGQDVALRCDPISGHVSLFWYQQALGQGPEFLTYFQNEAQLDKSGLPSDRFFAERPEGSVSTLKIQRTQQEDSAVYLCASRGVGQGALDTQYFGPGTRLTVL.

The rearrangement links TRBV5-6 to TRBJ2-3; D is undetermined. Germline V lookup: CDR1 SGHDT, CDR2 YYEEEE. The V end was cut by 0 bases, the J end by 6 bases, with 20 bases between. This CDR3 is 17 amino acids long. The CDR3 region is CASSLVEVTPVPDTQYF. CDR3 DNA sequence: TGTGCCAGCAGCTTGGTCGAGGTTACTCCCGTTCCCGATACGCAGTATTTT.

The V call is TRBV25-1, the J call TRBJ1-2; 7 bases are a match to TRBD1. CDR3 length: 14 residues. V was clipped by 4 bases and J by 5 bases; unmatched bases: 7. Germline CDR1 and CDR2: MGHDK and SYGVNS. Written as DNA, the CDR3 is TGTGCCAGCAGTGGAAGGGCACAGGGGTATGGCTACACCTTC. Translated: CASSGRAQGYGYTF.

The chain is built from TRBV7-2 and TRBJ1-4; D remains unclear. This CDR3 comprises 15 residues. From germline, CDR1 is SGHTA and CDR2 FQGNSA. Trimming removed 1 base at V and 1 base at J, with 7 bases between. The CDR3 reads CASSLVTGTNEKLFF. In DNA form, the CDR3 reads TGTGCCAGCAGCTTAGTCACGGGAACTAATGAAAAACTGTTTTTT.

V gene TRBV6-5 combines with J gene TRBJ1-1; D might be TRBD1 (5 bases). In germline, CDR1 is MNHEY, CDR2 SVGAGI. The V end was cut by 6 bases, the J end by 2 bases, with 16 bases between. The CDR3 spans 15 residues. CDR3 sequence reads: CASSQLDRPNTEAFF. CDR3 coding DNA: TGTGCCAGCAGCCAGCTAGACAGACCCAACACTGAAGCTTTCTTT.

DNA of the CDR3: TGTGCCAGCAGCGTGGACAGGGGAGTGTTGACGGGGGAGCTGTTTTTT. Protein: CASSVDRGVLTGELFF. The rearrangement links TRBV28 to TRBJ2-2; 9 nucleotides line up with TRBD1. Looked up from germline, CDR1 is MDHEN and CDR2 is SYDVKM. The CDR3 runs 16 residues. Trimming removed 6 bases from V and 8 bases from J; junction bases left unmatched: 13.

The J gene is TRBJ1-1, the V gene TRBV6-1; weak D call: TRBD1 (6 bases). The CDR3 extends over 13 amino acids. Germline V gene sequence: CDR1 MNHNS, CDR2 SASEGT. Trimming left V 8 bases short and J 1 base short, with 11 bases between. The CDR3 loop is CASCFRGNTEAFF. The CDR3 region has the DNA TGTGCCAGCTGTTTCAGGGGGAACACTGAAGCTTTCTTT.

The sample holds one count of this clone. The V and J genes are TRBV2 and TRBJ2-2; D may be TRBD1 (6 bases). V was pared by 7 bases and J by 3 bases, with 6 bases between. This CDR3 is 12 amino acids long. Germline V CDR1 and CDR2: SNHLY, FYNNEI. The CDR3 coding sequence is TGTGCCAGCACAGGGGACACCGGGGAGCTGTTTTTT. It translates to CASTGDTGELFF. Full variable domain (remainder filled in from reference TRBV2 and TRBJ2-2): EPEVTQTPSHQVTQMGQEVILRCVPISNHLYFYWYRQILGQKVEFLVSFYNNEISEKSEIFDDQFSVERPDGSNFTLKIRSTKLEDSAMYFCASTGDTGELFFGEGSRLTVL.

The CDR3 protein is CASSTDTVVDGYTF. The CDR3 DNA reads as TGTGCCAGCAGCACGGACACGGTAGTTGATGGCTACACCTTC. V is TRBV5-8 and J is TRBJ1-2; D perhaps matches TRBD1 (5 bases). Germline V CDR1 and CDR2: SGHTS, YDEGEE. This CDR3 is built from 14 residues. V shed 4 bases and J shed 6 bases, with 16 bases lying between them.

V usage is TRBV28 and J usage is TRBJ2-7; D possibly corresponds to TRBD1 (5 bases). This CDR3 comprises 15 residues. V was shortened by 3 bases and J by 0 bases, with 12 bases between the two germline ends. Germline loops: CDR1 MDHEN, CDR2 SYDVKM. The CDR3 bases are TGTGCCAGCAGTTTTAGGGGTAGGCTCTCCTACGAGCAGTACTTC. Translation gives CASSFRGRLSYEQYF.

V and J are TRBV29-1 and TRBJ2-7; 12 positions match TRBD1. Germline CDR1 reads SQVTM; CDR2 reads ANQGSEA. V lost 4 bases and J lost 6; bases outside the gene matches: 7. CDR3 length: 14 residues. CDR3 sequence: CSVVGGTGGPEQYF. Written as DNA, the CDR3 is TGCAGCGTTGTGGGGGGGACAGGGGGCCCCGAGCAGTACTTC.

This clone came up a few times. The rearrangement links TRBV4-3 to TRBJ1-4; maybe TRBD1 (6 bases). The germline V gene has CDR1 LGHNA and CDR2 YSLEER. The V and J ends lost 1 base and 0 bases respectively, with 12 bases between them. This CDR3 is 17 amino acids long. CDR3 sequence (DNA): TGCGCCAGCAGCCAAGGAAGGACAGCTGCAACTAATGAAAAACTGTTTTTT. This encodes CASSQGRTAATNEKLFF.